This T cell receptor (beta chain) comes out of a study of T cell clusters in autoimmune cytopenias. The CDR3 covers 14 residues. CDR1 and CDR2 from the germline V gene are MNHEY and SVGAGI. Some 38,000 genome equivalents of blood DNA were amplified for TRB. TRB was amplified by touch-down multiplex PCR, primer pools A and B combined. Reanalyzing the multiplex PCR reads, TCRdb keeps one entry per CDR3 protein, without DNA. The repertoire shows 4,200 or so distinct CDR3 sequences; the top ten hold about 18%. Its frequency marks this clonotype as medium-sized. These data were also reused for a study on T cell repertoires in aging, cancer and after chemotherapy.

Sequenced sample: peripheral blood. The chain links TRBV6-5 to TRBJ2-2. The clonotype was recovered from a human donor in good health. The CDR3 protein is CASSFNGDTGELFF.